This TCR beta chain was documented in a study of T cells in Graves' hyperthyroidism and ophthalmopathy. The sample holds one count of this clonotype. Researchers amplified the TCR beta CDR3 regions from RNA transcripts. Primed by the HTBI set, a first-round RT-PCR was run on the TCR CDR3. TCRdb processed the multiplex PCR reads anew with MiXCR; each CDR3 protein has one entry. This repertoire shows roughly 750,000 distinct CDR3 sequences, around 17% found once; its top ten account for roughly 8%. This sequence originates from a man aged 18 to 29 with Graves' hyperthyroidism. The sequencing sample was made of blood.

CDR3 sequence: CASRKAGQDYSNQPQHF. The CDR3 DNA reads TGTGCCAGCCGGAAGGCGGGACAGGATTATAGCAATCAGCCCCAGCATTTT. The chain links TRBV6-2 or TRBV6-3 to TRBJ1-5, with 8 bases that match TRBD1. Germline CDR1 and CDR2: MNHEY and SVGEGT. V gave up 8 bases and J gave up 0 bases; unmatched junction bases: 12. The CDR3 totals 17 residues.